This is a list of T cell receptor beta chains from one sample in a study of T cell repertoires in cytomegalovirus infection. In TCRdb, the reads were re-called with MiXCR into one record per CDR3 protein. The table records some 300,000 distinct CDR3 sequences, about a sixth of them present only once. The specimen was PBMCs. These receptors originate from a human donor in good health (CMV status not recorded). Some clones in this sample may be carry-over from other donors' samples. Both conserved end residues are part of each CDR3. The order of the fields is V gene, clone size, D gene, J gene, CDR3 DNA, CDR3 protein. The D gene is left open where the match is weak. For some rows the clone size is stated as once, few or many, or as a class when expanded; others skip it.

v_gene: TRBV12-3/TRBV12-4; abundance: many; d_gene: TRBD1; j_gene: TRBJ1-2; CDR3nt: TGTGCCAGCAGTAGAGGGACAGGCGACGTCTATGGCTACACCTTC; CDR3aa: CASSRGTGDVYGYTF
v_gene: TRBV7-8; abundance: NA; d_gene: TRBD1; j_gene: TRBJ2-7; CDR3nt: TGTGCCAGCAGCTCTCAACCCAGGGGGCACTACGAGCAGTACTTC; CDR3aa: CASSSQPRGHYEQYF
v_gene: TRBV7-9; abundance: NA; d_gene: TRBD1; j_gene: TRBJ1-5; CDR3nt: TGTGCCAGCAGCCCGGGACAGGGCTATCAGCCCCAGCATTTT; CDR3aa: CASSPGQGYQPQHF
v_gene: TRBV12-3/TRBV12-4; abundance: few; d_gene: NA; j_gene: TRBJ2-5; CDR3nt: TGTGCCAGCAGTTTAAATTTGCTCGGCCAGTACTTC; CDR3aa: CASSLNLLGQYF
v_gene: TRBV12-5; abundance: NA; d_gene: TRBD2; j_gene: TRBJ2-7; CDR3nt: TGTGCTAGTGGGGACCTACTAGCGGAGTTCTCCTACGAGCAGTACTTC; CDR3aa: CASGDLLAEFSYEQYF
v_gene: TRBV12-3/TRBV12-4; abundance: many; d_gene: NA; j_gene: TRBJ1-5; CDR3nt: TGTGCCAGCAGCCATACCCCCTATCGGGGTAGACGAAGTCAGCCCCAGCATTTT; CDR3aa: CASSHTPYRGRRSQPQHF
v_gene: TRBV20-1; abundance: NA; d_gene: NA; j_gene: TRBJ2-5; CDR3nt: TGCAGTGCTAGTCAGTTTGGGATCGGGGAGACCCAGTACTTC; CDR3aa: CSASQFGIGETQYF
v_gene: TRBV28; abundance: many; d_gene: TRBD1; j_gene: TRBJ2-7; CDR3nt: TGTGCCAGCAGGCAGGGGGCGCCACGCGAGCAGTACTTC; CDR3aa: CASRQGAPREQYF
v_gene: TRBV28; abundance: few; d_gene: NA; j_gene: TRBJ1-3; CDR3nt: TGTGCCAGCAGTTTGGAGGAACTTGGAAACACCATATATTTT; CDR3aa: CASSLEELGNTIYF
v_gene: TRBV10-2; abundance: few; d_gene: NA; j_gene: TRBJ2-5; CDR3nt: TGCGCCAGCATGGGGTCGGGGATTACTCGGCAGGAGACCCAGTACTTC; CDR3aa: CASMGSGITRQETQYF
v_gene: TRBV27; abundance: NA; d_gene: TRBD2; j_gene: TRBJ2-7; CDR3nt: TGTGCCAGCAGGATCAAAGTGGGAGGGTTTCCCTACGAGCAGTACTTC; CDR3aa: CASRIKVGGFPYEQYF
v_gene: TRBV4-2; abundance: NA; d_gene: TRBD2; j_gene: TRBJ2-2; CDR3nt: TGTGCCAGCAGCCCTAGCGGGGGGGGAGACACCGGGGAGCTGTTTTTT; CDR3aa: CASSPSGGGDTGELFF
v_gene: TRBV6-2/TRBV6-3; abundance: NA; d_gene: NA; j_gene: TRBJ2-1; CDR3nt: TGTGCCAGCAGTTACGTAACCTGGAATGAGCAGTTCTTC; CDR3aa: CASSYVTWNEQFF
v_gene: TRBV12-3/TRBV12-4; abundance: many; d_gene: TRBD1; j_gene: TRBJ1-5; CDR3nt: TGTGCCAGCAGTTTCGGACAGGGGTCATGGGAGCCCCAGCATTTT; CDR3aa: CASSFGQGSWEPQHF
v_gene: TRBV9; abundance: few; d_gene: TRBD1; j_gene: TRBJ1-5; CDR3nt: TGTGCCAGCAGCGTCGGGACAGGGGGGGGGATCGCTCAGCCCCAGCATTTT; CDR3aa: CASSVGTGGGIAQPQHF
v_gene: TRBV7-2; abundance: many; d_gene: NA; j_gene: TRBJ2-7; CDR3nt: TGTGCCAGCAGCTTAATTTGGGGGGTTGATGACGAGCAGTACTTC; CDR3aa: CASSLIWGVDDEQYF
v_gene: TRBV20-1; abundance: many; d_gene: NA; j_gene: TRBJ1-4; CDR3nt: TGCAGTGCTAGAGCACTGGGGAGTCTCGCAACTAATGAAAAACTGTTTTTT; CDR3aa: CSARALGSLATNEKLFF
v_gene: TRBV18; abundance: NA; d_gene: NA; j_gene: TRBJ1-4; CDR3nt: TGTGCCAGCTCAAGAGGGATACCTTCAACTAATGAAAAACTGTTTTTT; CDR3aa: CASSRGIPSTNEKLFF
v_gene: TRBV29-1; abundance: few; d_gene: TRBD2; j_gene: TRBJ2-3; CDR3nt: TGCAGCGTCGGCTCTCAGAATTGGACTAGCGGGATCGCAACCAACACAGATACGCAGTATTTT; CDR3aa: CSVGSQNWTSGIATNTDTQYF
v_gene: TRBV11-2; abundance: NA; d_gene: NA; j_gene: TRBJ1-2; CDR3nt: TGTGCCAGCAGCTTAGACAGGACGACGTATGGCTACACCTTC; CDR3aa: CASSLDRTTYGYTF